The 14 T cell receptor beta chains below were found in one sample sequenced in a study of identifying expanded T cells in peripheral blood. Profiling relied on immunoSEQ multiplex PCR, and the TCRdb table lists in-frame clones only, not all of them. The sample consists of 100,000 to 150,000 clones, approximately 86% of them appearing once. Sample: blood. These receptors were collected from a person aged 18 to 75 in good health.

The J gene is TRBJ1-1, the V gene TRBV5-4; TRBD1 matches 7 bases. Trimming removed 6 bases from V and 5 bases from J; junction bases left unmatched: 19. Germline assignment: CDR1 SGHNT and CDR2 YYREEE (reference sequence). This CDR3 has 17 residues. The CDR3: CASIQGGPGAGGTEAFF. DNA of the CDR3: TGTGCCAGCATCCAAGGGGGCCCAGGGGCGGGGGGAACTGAAGCTTTCTTT.

This clone appeared a few times. The chain links TRBV11-2 to TRBJ1-3; D gene ambiguous. The CDR3 spans 13 residues. CDR1 is SGHAT, CDR2 FQNNGV, per germline. V dropped 5 bases and J dropped 2 bases, with 7 bases sitting between them. DNA of the CDR3: TGTGCCAGCAGCAAAGACACTGGAAACACCATATATTTT. Residues: CASSKDTGNTIYF. Looking up the rest from reference TRBV11-2 and TRBJ1-3 gives the full variable domain: EAGVAQSPRYKIIEKRQSVAFWCNPISGHATLYWYQQILGQGPKLLIQFQNNGVVDDSQLPKDRFSAERLKGVDSTLKIQPAKLEDSAVYLCASSKDTGNTIYFGEGSWLTVV.

This chain uses TRBV6-1 with TRBJ2-3, with 8 nucleotides matching TRBD2. J gave up 0 bases and V 2 bases, and 10 bases lay outside the gene matches. Germline V lookup: CDR1 MNHNS, CDR2 SASEGT. The length of the CDR3 is 18 residues. The CDR3 nucleotides read TGTGCCAGCAGTGAACTGGCGGGGGGTACCTCGAGCACAGATACGCAGTATTTT. Translating it yields CASSELAGGTSSTDTQYF.

This chain links TRBV29-1 with TRBJ2-7; possibly TRBD1 for D (6 bases). CDR1 is SQVTM, CDR2 ANQGSEA, per germline. This CDR3 spans 12 amino acids. V gave up 8 bases and J gave up 4 bases, with 15 bases separating them. Here the CDR3 reads CSIAGTPYEQYF. The CDR3 DNA is TGCAGCATCGCCGGGACACCGTACGAGCAGTACTTC.

The chain recombines TRBV10-3 with TRBJ1-2; TRBD1 agrees at 10 bases. The V segment lost 7 bases and the J segment 2 bases; nucleotides outside the gene matches: 4. The CDR3 is 14 amino acids. The germline gives CDR1 ENHRY, CDR2 SYGVKD. This chain's CDR3 is CAIKGQGINYGYTF. The CDR3 DNA reads TGTGCCATCAAGGGACAGGGGATCAACTATGGCTACACCTTC.

V and J are TRBV7-3 and TRBJ2-7; D might be TRBD2 (5 bases). Looked up from germline, CDR1 is SGHTA and CDR2 is FQGTGA. Trimming removed 4 bases from V and 5 bases from J, with 21 bases in between. The CDR3 is 16 amino acids. CDR3 nucleotide sequence: TGTGCCAGCAGCTCCCTTTATCTAGCAGGTGGGAACGAGCAGTACTTC. Translation: CASSSLYLAGGNEQYF.

The genes are TRBV7-2 and TRBJ2-7, with D perhaps matching TRBD1 or TRBD2 (5 bases each). CDR3 length equals 16 residues. In germline, CDR1 is SGHTA, CDR2 FQGNSA. Trimming cost V 1 base and J 1 base, with 14 bases left between them. CDR3 sequence (DNA): TGTGCCAGCAGCTTAGGGCAGGGAGTTGATTCCTACGAGCAGTACTTC. Protein product: CASSLGQGVDSYEQYF.

The chain recombines TRBV18 with TRBJ2-5; 9 nucleotides agree with TRBD1. Germline-derived CDR1 and CDR2 are KGHSH and LQKENI. The CDR3 loop spans 17 amino acids. J lost 5 bases, V lost 3 bases, and 13 bases had no gene match. The chain's CDR3 is CASSPVSLQGAEETQYF. CDR3 DNA sequence: TGTGCCAGCTCACCGGTCTCCTTACAGGGGGCGGAGGAGACCCAGTACTTC.

The chain couples TRBV11-2 to TRBJ2-1, with 12 bases aligning to TRBD2. This CDR3 region has 16 residues. Germline values: CDR1 SGHAT, CDR2 FQNNGV. The J segment lost 1 base and the V segment lost 5 bases, leaving 3 bases of the junction unmatched. The CDR3 DNA sequence: TGTGCCAGCAGCCTTACTAGCGGGGGGTCCTACAATGAGCAGTTCTTC. The encoded protein is CASSLTSGGSYNEQFF.

CDR3 nucleotides: TGTGCCTGGAGTGGCAGCTCTCATAACTATGGCTACACCTTC. It encodes CAWSGSSHNYGYTF. The rearrangement joins TRBV30 to TRBJ1-2; D gene uncertain. The CDR3 has 14 residues. CDR1 and CDR2 from the germline V gene are GTSNPN and SVGIG (reference sequence). Trimming removed 1 base from V and 1 base from J, with 10 bases in between.

The J gene is TRBJ2-5, the V gene TRBV6-1, with D unresolved. The CDR3 sequence is 14 residues long. CDR1 and CDR2 (germline): MNHNS, SASEGT. V was clipped by 2 bases and J by 5 bases, with 12 bases between them. For the CDR3, the DNA is TGTGCCAGCAGTGAACCGCATAATTGGGAGACCCAGTACTTC. As protein: CASSEPHNWETQYF.

V usage is TRBV13 and J usage is TRBJ1-2; possibly TRBD1 for D (5 bases). V lost 2 bases and J lost 2, with 9 bases in between. CDR1 and CDR2 from the germline V gene are PRHDT and FYEKMQ (reference sequence). The CDR3 spans 14 residues. Here the CDR3 DNA reads TGTGCCAGCAGCTTAAAGGGGTCCAACTATGGCTACACCTTC. Protein sequence: CASSLKGSNYGYTF.

This clone was detected a few times. This sequence joins TRBV19 and TRBJ1-1, with TRBD1 as a possible D gene (5 bases). The germline V gene has CDR1 LNHDA and CDR2 SQIVND (reference sequence). The CDR3 spans 14 residues. Trimming left V 1 base short and J 5 bases short, with 11 bases between. Here the CDR3 DNA reads TGTGCCAGTAGTATAGGCCCGGGGGGAACTGAAGCTTTCTTT. This encodes CASSIGPGGTEAFF.

The chain carries TRBV9 and TRBJ1-1; no clear D gene. V was trimmed by 4 bases and J by 3 bases, leaving 13 bases between them. The CDR3 length is 14 residues. Germline CDR1 and CDR2: SGDLS and YYNGEE. DNA for the CDR3: TGTGCCAGCAGCCCGGTCTTGAGGGACACTGAAGCTTTCTTT. Its protein product is CASSPVLRDTEAFF.